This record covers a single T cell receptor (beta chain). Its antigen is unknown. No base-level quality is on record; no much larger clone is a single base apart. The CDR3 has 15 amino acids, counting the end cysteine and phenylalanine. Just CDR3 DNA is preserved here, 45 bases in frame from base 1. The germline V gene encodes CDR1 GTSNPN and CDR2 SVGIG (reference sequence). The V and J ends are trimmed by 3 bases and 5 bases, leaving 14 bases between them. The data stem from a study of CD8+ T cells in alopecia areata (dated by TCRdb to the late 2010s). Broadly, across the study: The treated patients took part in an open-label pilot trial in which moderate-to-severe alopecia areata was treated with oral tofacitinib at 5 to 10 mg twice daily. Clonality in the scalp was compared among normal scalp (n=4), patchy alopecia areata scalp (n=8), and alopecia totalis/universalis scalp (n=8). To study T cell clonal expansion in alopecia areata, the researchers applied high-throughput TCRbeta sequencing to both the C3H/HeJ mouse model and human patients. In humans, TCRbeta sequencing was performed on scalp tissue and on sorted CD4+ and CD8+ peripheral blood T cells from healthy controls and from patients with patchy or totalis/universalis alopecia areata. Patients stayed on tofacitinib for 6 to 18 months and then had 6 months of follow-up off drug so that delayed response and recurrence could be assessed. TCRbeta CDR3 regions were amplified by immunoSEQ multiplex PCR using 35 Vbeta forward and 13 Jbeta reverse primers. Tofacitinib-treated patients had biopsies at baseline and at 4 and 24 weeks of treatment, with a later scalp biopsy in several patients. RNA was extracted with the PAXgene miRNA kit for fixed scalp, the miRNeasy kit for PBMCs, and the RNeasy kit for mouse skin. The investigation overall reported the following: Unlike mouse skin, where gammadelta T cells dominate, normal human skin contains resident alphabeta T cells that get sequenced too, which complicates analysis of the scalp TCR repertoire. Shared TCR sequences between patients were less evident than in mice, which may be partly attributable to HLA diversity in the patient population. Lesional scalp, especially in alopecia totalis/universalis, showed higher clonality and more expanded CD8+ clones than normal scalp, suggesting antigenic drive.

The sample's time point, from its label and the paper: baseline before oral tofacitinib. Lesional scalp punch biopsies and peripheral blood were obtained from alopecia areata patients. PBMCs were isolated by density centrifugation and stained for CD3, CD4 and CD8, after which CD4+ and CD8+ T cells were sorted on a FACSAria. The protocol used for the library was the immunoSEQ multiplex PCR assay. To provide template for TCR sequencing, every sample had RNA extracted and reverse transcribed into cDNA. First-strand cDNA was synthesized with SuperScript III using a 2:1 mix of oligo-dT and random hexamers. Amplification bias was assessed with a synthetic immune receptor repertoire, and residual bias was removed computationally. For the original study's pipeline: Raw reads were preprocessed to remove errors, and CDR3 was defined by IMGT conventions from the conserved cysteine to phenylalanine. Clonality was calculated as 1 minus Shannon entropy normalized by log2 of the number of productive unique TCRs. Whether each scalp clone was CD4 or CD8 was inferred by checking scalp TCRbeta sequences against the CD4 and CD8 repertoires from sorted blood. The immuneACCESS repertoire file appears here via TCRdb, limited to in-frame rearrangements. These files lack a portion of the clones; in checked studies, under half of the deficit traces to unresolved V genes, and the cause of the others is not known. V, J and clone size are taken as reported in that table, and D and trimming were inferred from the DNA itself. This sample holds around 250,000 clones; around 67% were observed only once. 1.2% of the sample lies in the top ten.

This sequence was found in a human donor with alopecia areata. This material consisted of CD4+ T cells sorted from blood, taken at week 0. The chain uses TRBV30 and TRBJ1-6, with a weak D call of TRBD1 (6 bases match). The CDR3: CAWRPQGLNNSPLHF. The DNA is TGTGCCTGGAGGCCCCAGGGGTTAAATAATTCACCCCTCCACTTT. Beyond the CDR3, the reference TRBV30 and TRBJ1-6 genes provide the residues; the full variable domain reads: SQTIHQWPATLVQPVGSPLSLECTVEGTSNPNLYWYRQAAGRGLQLLFYSVGIGQISSEVPQNLSASRPQDRQFILSSKKLLLSDSGFYLCAWRPQGLNNSPLHFGNGTRLTVT.